A few counts support the clone carrying this T cell receptor (beta chain). Researchers prepared the TCRbeta library using unique molecular identifiers, the study reports. Using its own MiXCR run on the PCR reads, TCRdb lists one record per CDR3 protein. The sample consists of hundreds of thousands of distinct CDR3 sequences, roughly 17% of them appearing once. The CDR3 spans 15 residues. The V end was cut by 5 bases, the J end by 3 bases, with 16 bases between. The data originate from a study of T-cell reconstitution after alpha-beta-depleted transplantation in children. Source: PBMCs from the stem cell graft donor, taken from the stem cell graft. The receptor was derived from a human donor who donated a stem cell graft to a child with acute myeloid leukemia. The chain recombines TRBV12-3 or TRBV12-4 with TRBJ1-1; D is undetermined. The CDR3 loop is CASSPGRVGDTEAFF. CDR3 bases: TGTGCCAGCAGTCCTGGACGGGTTGGGGACACTGAAGCTTTCTTT.